Listed below are T cell receptor beta chains from one sample, sequenced in a study of T cells in Graves' hyperthyroidism and ophthalmopathy. TCRdb itself ran the multiplex PCR reads through MiXCR, one entry per CDR3 protein. This table holds around 700,000 distinct CDR3 sequences, under 20% found once. Sequences were obtained from blood. These receptors came from a woman between 50 and 59 years old with Graves' hyperthyroidism that later progressed to Graves' ophthalmopathy. The CDR3 runs from the conserved cysteine through the conserved F or W. Each record gives: CDR3 length, J gene, clone size, D gene, V gene, CDR3 protein, CDR3 DNA. The D gene is left open where the match is weak. Not every row has a clone size; where given, it reads once, few, many or a size class.

14,TRBJ1-1,many,TRBD1,TRBV5-1,CASSLDRGLTEAFF,TGCGCCAGCAGCTTGGACAGGGGGCTGACTGAAGCTTTCTTT
15,TRBJ1-1,many,TRBD1,TRBV12-3/TRBV12-4,CASTTGTGFSTEAFF,TGTGCCAGCACGACCGGGACAGGGTTCAGCACTGAAGCTTTCTTT
15,TRBJ1-2,few,-,TRBV27,CASSLSLGRNYGYTF,TGTGCCAGCAGTTTATCGCTTGGAAGAAACTATGGCTACACCTTC
14,TRBJ1-6,-,-,TRBV12-3/TRBV12-4,CASSSTRNYSPLHF,TGTGCCAGCAGCTCCACCAGGAATTATTCACCCCTCCACTTT
17,TRBJ2-2,many,-,TRBV3-1,CASSQVRRRGNTGELFF,TGTGCCAGCAGCCAAGTGCGGAGGCGGGGGAACACCGGGGAGCTGTTTTTT
13,TRBJ1-5,many,-,TRBV11-2,CASSLDWDQPQHF,TGTGCCAGCAGCTTAGATTGGGATCAGCCCCAGCATTTT
13,TRBJ2-1,-,-,TRBV20-1,CSAFSPGSNEQFF,TGCAGTGCTTTCTCACCGGGGTCCAATGAGCAGTTCTTC
16,TRBJ1-1,many,-,TRBV2,CASSEFPGTVNTEAFF,TGTGCCAGCAGTGAATTCCCAGGGACGGTGAACACTGAAGCTTTCTTT
15,TRBJ2-3,-,TRBD1,TRBV6-2/TRBV6-3,CASSDGTGRTDTQYF,TGTGCCAGCAGCGACGGGACAGGGCGGACAGATACGCAGTATTTT
14,TRBJ1-1,many,-,TRBV2,CARAGLQTNTEAFF,TGTGCCAGGGCCGGTTTACAGACGAACACTGAAGCTTTCTTT
15,TRBJ2-2,many,TRBD1,TRBV5-1,CASTPGTGGHGELFF,TGCGCCAGCACCCCGGGGACAGGGGGCCACGGGGAGCTGTTTTTT
15,TRBJ2-1,few,-,TRBV7-3,CASSLLVSLYNEQFF,TGTGCCAGCAGCTTATTAGTTAGTTTGTACAATGAGCAGTTCTTC
16,TRBJ2-4,once,-,TRBV18,CASSHLQGRTKNIQYF,TGTGCCAGCTCACACTTACAGGGAAGAACCAAAAACATTCAGTACTTC
11,TRBJ1-2,few,-,TRBV6-5,CAGGGNYGYTF,TGTGCCGGGGGGGGGAACTATGGCTACACCTTC
17,TRBJ2-3,few,TRBD2,TRBV6-1,CASSDPVGGAMTDTQYF,TGTGCCAGCAGTGACCCGGTCGGGGGGGCCATGACAGATACGCAGTATTTT
16,TRBJ1-1,-,TRBD1,TRBV11-3,CASSLEQGATNTEAFF,TGTGCCAGCAGCTTGGAACAGGGGGCGACGAACACTGAAGCTTTCTTT
19,TRBJ2-4,-,TRBD2,TRBV20-1,CSAKAPGLAGGLAKNIQYF,TGCAGTGCTAAAGCCCCCGGACTAGCGGGGGGCTTGGCCAAAAACATTCAGTACTTC
16,TRBJ2-7,few,-,TRBV9,CASSPPGSYGSYEQYF,TGTGCCAGCAGCCCCCCGGGGTCTTACGGCTCCTACGAGCAGTACTTC
15,TRBJ1-5,many,TRBD1,TRBV20-1,CSASRTGRADQPQHF,TGCAGTGCTAGCCGGACAGGGAGGGCCGATCAGCCCCAGCATTTT
14,TRBJ2-2,many,-,TRBV6-1,CASLRGQNTGELFF,TGTGCCAGCTTAAGGGGCCAGAACACCGGGGAGCTGTTTTTT
16,TRBJ2-2,-,TRBD1,TRBV2,CASRARDRGPVGELFF,TGTGCCAGCAGGGCCCGGGACAGGGGGCCGGTCGGGGAGCTGTTTTTT
15,TRBJ1-2,-,TRBD1,TRBV12-3/TRBV12-4,CASSPKAGQYYGYTF,TGTGCCAGCAGTCCCAAAGCGGGACAGTACTATGGCTACACCTTC
14,TRBJ2-7,few,TRBD2,TRBV3-1,CASSPGLDRYEQYF,TGTGCCAGCAGCCCGGGACTAGACCGCTACGAGCAGTACTTC
14,TRBJ2-5,-,TRBD2,TRBV12-3/TRBV12-4,CASTYWRGGETQYF,TGTGCCAGCACCTATTGGCGGGGGGGAGAGACCCAGTACTTC
13,TRBJ2-7,-,-,TRBV7-8,CASSFDTPYEQYF,TGTGCCAGCAGCTTTGACACCCCCTACGAGCAGTACTTC
15,TRBJ1-1,many,-,TRBV12-3/TRBV12-4,CASSSRGTQNTEAFF,TGTGCCAGCAGTTCACGCGGGACACAGAACACTGAAGCTTTCTTT
15,TRBJ2-1,many,TRBD2,TRBV20-1,CSAVRTSGGTNEQFF,TGCAGTGCTGTGAGAACTAGCGGGGGCACTAATGAGCAGTTCTTC
14,TRBJ2-1,many,TRBD2,TRBV5-1,CASSLTSGDNEQFF,TGCGCCAGCAGCTTGACTAGCGGGGACAATGAGCAGTTCTTC
14,TRBJ2-7,many,TRBD2,TRBV20-1,CSARGTSGDYEQYF,TGCAGTGCTAGGGGGACTAGCGGGGACTACGAGCAGTACTTC
15,TRBJ2-3,-,-,TRBV20-1,CSASSPGRGTDTQYF,TGCAGTGCTAGTAGCCCAGGCCGGGGGACAGATACGCAGTATTTT
14,TRBJ1-4,-,-,TRBV14,CASSPSPSGGKLFF,TGTGCCAGCAGCCCAAGCCCCTCGGGCGGGAAACTGTTTTTT
16,TRBJ1-3,-,-,TRBV3-1,CASSAGRGGSGNTIYF,TGTGCCAGCAGCGCCGGCAGAGGGGGCTCTGGAAACACCATATATTTT
15,TRBJ2-5,few,-,TRBV28,CASRPQGSAQETQYF,TGTGCCAGTAGACCACAGGGTTCGGCCCAAGAGACCCAGTACTTC
14,TRBJ2-7,many,-,TRBV12-3/TRBV12-4,CASSFRGGANEQYF,TGTGCCAGCAGTTTTAGGGGGGGGGCCAACGAGCAGTACTTC
12,TRBJ1-2,-,-,TRBV29-1,CSVEGDRAGYTF,TGCAGCGTTGAAGGCGACAGAGCTGGCTACACCTTC
16,TRBJ2-2,-,-,TRBV29-1,CSVEWSDRVNTGELFF,TGCAGCGTTGAATGGTCGGACAGAGTCAACACCGGGGAGCTGTTTTTT
16,TRBJ2-1,-,TRBD2,TRBV11-3,CASSSDGGGIYNEQFF,TGTGCCAGCAGCTCAGACGGGGGGGGCATCTACAATGAGCAGTTCTTC
14,TRBJ1-1,-,-,TRBV27,CASTSIPTNTEAFF,TGTGCCAGCACCTCGATACCAACGAACACTGAAGCTTTCTTT
15,TRBJ1-1,many,-,TRBV7-3,CASSLMGLENTEAFF,TGTGCCAGCAGCTTAATGGGGCTGGAGAACACTGAAGCTTTCTTT
16,TRBJ2-1,-,-,TRBV6-1,CASSETPGAAYNEQFF,TGTGCCAGCAGTGAAACGCCAGGGGCGGCCTACAATGAGCAGTTCTTC
14,TRBJ1-2,once,TRBD1,TRBV14,CASSQTGQVNGYTF,TGTGCCAGCAGCCAAACCGGACAGGTTAATGGCTACACCTTC
12,TRBJ2-2,-,-,TRBV12-3/TRBV12-4,CASTKGGGELFF,TGTGCCAGCACTAAAGGGGGAGGGGAGCTGTTTTTT
14,TRBJ2-5,few,TRBD2,TRBV20-1,CSAGTSGGQETQYF,TGCAGTGCCGGGACTAGCGGGGGTCAAGAGACCCAGTACTTC
15,TRBJ2-3,-,TRBD2,TRBV6-4,CASSLGLSNTDTQYF,TGTGCCAGCAGTCTGGGACTATCTAACACAGATACGCAGTATTTT
15,TRBJ2-7,many,-,TRBV5-5,CASSLWQGGSNEQYF,TGTGCCAGCAGCTTGTGGCAGGGTGGGTCGAACGAGCAGTACTTC
16,TRBJ1-4,few,TRBD1,TRBV20-1,CSANGQGGATNEKLFF,TGCAGTGCGAACGGACAGGGTGGAGCAACTAATGAAAAACTGTTTTTT
18,TRBJ1-5,-,-,TRBV19,CASSMTQGRTPSNQPQHF,TGTGCCAGTAGTATGACGCAGGGACGCACTCCGAGCAATCAGCCCCAGCATTTT
14,TRBJ2-3,many,-,TRBV5-5,CASSSERLADTQYF,TGTGCCAGCAGCTCAGAACGGCTAGCAGATACGCAGTATTTT
15,TRBJ2-1,many,TRBD2,TRBV3-1,CASSRGLAGIDEQFF,TGTGCCAGCAGTCGAGGACTAGCGGGGATCGATGAGCAGTTCTTC
13,TRBJ2-1,few,-,TRBV4-1,CASSQGTSWEQFF,TGCGCCAGCAGCCAAGGGACTTCGTGGGAGCAGTTCTTC
14,TRBJ2-7,many,-,TRBV20-1,CSARREYLLYEQYF,TGCAGTGCTAGACGGGAATACCTACTCTACGAGCAGTACTTC
12,TRBJ2-1,-,-,TRBV29-1,CSVEGWYNEQFF,TGCAGCGTTGAGGGATGGTACAATGAGCAGTTCTTC
12,TRBJ2-7,-,TRBD2,TRBV6-2/TRBV6-3,CASSRTSGEQYF,TGTGCCAGCAGCCGAACTAGCGGGGAGCAGTACTTC
13,TRBJ1-2,few,-,TRBV19,CASSNRELYGYTF,TGTGCCAGTAGCAACAGGGAACTCTATGGCTACACCTTC
14,TRBJ1-1,-,-,TRBV4-1,CASIQERVGTEAFF,TGCGCCAGCATCCAAGAACGCGTAGGGACTGAAGCTTTCTTT